Here is one T cell receptor (beta chain) with its context. This receptor's antigen is unknown. Base qualities are not at hand, and no much larger clone is one base apart. The sample is drawn from a study of CD8+ T cells in alopecia areata (dated by TCRdb to between 2017 and 2018). Looking at the study overall: In both human patients and the C3H/HeJ mouse model, the study applied high-throughput TCRbeta sequencing to look at T cell clonal expansion in alopecia areata. immunoSEQ multiplex PCR using 35 Vbeta forward primers and 13 Jbeta reverse primers was used to amplify TCRbeta CDR3 regions. Clonality in the scalp was compared among normal scalp (n=4), patchy alopecia areata scalp (n=8), and alopecia totalis/universalis scalp (n=8). In humans, TCRbeta sequencing was performed on scalp tissue and on sorted CD4+ and CD8+ peripheral blood T cells from healthy controls and from patients with patchy or totalis/universalis alopecia areata. The RNA source kit depended on sample type: the PAXgene miRNA kit for fixed scalp, the miRNeasy kit for PBMCs, and the RNeasy kit for mouse skin. Here is what the overall study found, with its caveats: Lesional scalp, especially in alopecia totalis/universalis, showed higher clonality and more expanded CD8+ clones than normal scalp, suggesting antigenic drive. Unlike mouse skin, where gammadelta T cells dominate, normal human skin contains resident alphabeta T cells that get sequenced too, which complicates analysis of the scalp TCR repertoire. Shared TCR sequences between patients were less evident than in mice, which may be partly attributable to HLA diversity in the patient population.

In four to six patients from the biomarker study, an additional sort separated CD25+CD127- cells out of the CD4+ cells. Lesional scalp punch biopsies and peripheral blood were obtained from alopecia areata patients. After PBMCs were isolated by density centrifugation and stained for CD3, CD4 and CD8, a FACSAria was used to sort CD4+ and CD8+ T cells. As part of a multicenter biomarker study, untreated alopecia areata patients were recruited. The library was made by the immunoSEQ multiplex PCR assay. To provide template for TCR sequencing, every sample had RNA extracted and reverse transcribed into cDNA. SuperScript III was used for first-strand cDNA synthesis, primed with a 2:1 mix of oligo-dT and random hexamers. A synthetic immune receptor repertoire was used to gauge amplification bias, and whatever bias remained was removed computationally. Turning to the authors' computational methods: Raw reads were preprocessed for error removal, and CDR3 was defined according to IMGT conventions as running from the conserved cysteine to phenylalanine. Clonality was calculated as 1 minus Shannon entropy normalized by log2 of the number of productive unique TCRs. Whether each scalp clone was CD4 or CD8 was inferred by checking scalp TCRbeta sequences against the CD4 and CD8 repertoires from sorted blood. TCRdb holds this immuneACCESS table with in-frame rearrangements only. Some clones are missing; in checked studies, unresolved V genes explain under half, and the rest has no known cause. V, J and clone size are taken as reported in that table, and D and trimming were inferred from the DNA itself. The sample contains some 8,000 clones, around 64% of them found a single time. In total, the top ten clones hold approximately 2.9% of the sample.

The germline V gene (reference sequence) provides CDR1 MNHNY and CDR2 SVGAGI. The CDR3, cysteine through phenylalanine, is 14 amino acids long. The read is trimmed to its CDR3 DNA, 42 bases read in frame from base 1. V sheds 0 bases and J sheds 4 bases, leaving 7 bases between their ends. What was sequenced was CD4+ Tregs sorted from blood. The sequence is built from TRBV6-6 and TRBJ1-5, with the D gene uncertain. The sequence was obtained from a human donor with alopecia areata. Here is the DNA: TGTGCCAGCAGTTACTCGATGGGAAATCAGCCCCAGCATTTT. Translated, this is CASSYSMGNQPQHF.